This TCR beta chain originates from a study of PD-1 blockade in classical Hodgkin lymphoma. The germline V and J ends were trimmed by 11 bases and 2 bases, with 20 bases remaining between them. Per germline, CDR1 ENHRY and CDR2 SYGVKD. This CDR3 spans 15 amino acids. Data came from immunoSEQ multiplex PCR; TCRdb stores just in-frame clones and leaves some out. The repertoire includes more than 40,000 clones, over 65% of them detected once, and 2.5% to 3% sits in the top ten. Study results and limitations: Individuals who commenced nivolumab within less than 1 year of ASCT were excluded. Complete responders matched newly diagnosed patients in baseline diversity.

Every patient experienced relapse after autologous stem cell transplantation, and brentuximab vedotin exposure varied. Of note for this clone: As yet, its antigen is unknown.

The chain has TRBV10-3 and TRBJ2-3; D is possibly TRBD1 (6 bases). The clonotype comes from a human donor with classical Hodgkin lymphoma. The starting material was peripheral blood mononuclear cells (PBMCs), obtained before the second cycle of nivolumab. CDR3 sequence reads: CAAAERDTNTDTQYF. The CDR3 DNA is TGTGCCGCAGCGGAAAGGGACACAAACACAGATACGCAGTATTTT.